The clone carrying this T cell receptor (beta chain) was seen ten or more times. These data originate in a study of neurological immune-mediated disorders. By 5'RACE with 10-nucleotide random UMIs, the cDNA was made. Using its own MiXCR run on the 5' RACE reads, TCRdb lists one record per CDR3 protein. The table has about 120,000 distinct CDR3 sequences, roughly 3.2% seen once. This CDR3 spans 14 amino acids. The V and J ends lost 2 bases and 6 bases respectively, with 13 bases between them. The sequenced sample was PBMCs. This TCR was sampled from a woman in her 30s with multiple sclerosis. The V call is TRBV12-3 or TRBV12-4, the J call TRBJ1-2, with a possible D match to TRBD1 (6 bases). This chain's CDR3 is CASSLKQGPDGYTF. CDR3 DNA sequence: TGTGCCAGCAGTTTAAAACAGGGCCCTGATGGCTACACCTTC.